What follows is one TCR beta chain and its context. TCR beta was sequenced from blood CD8+ and CD4+ T cells. All included Susac syndrome patients satisfied recently defined diagnostic criteria for definite or probable disease. The CD8+ and CD4+ T cells were isolated magnetically using a negative isolation approach, whereas the TEMRA cells were enriched by FACS. The germline V gene encodes CDR1 SGHDN and CDR2 FVKESK. V was pared by 1 base and J by 0 bases, with 7 bases between. This CDR3 contains 15 residues. RNA, at roughly 0.5 to 1 ug, was reverse transcribed with random hexamers. Multiplex PCR with immunoSEQ amplified the TCR beta CDR3 across 54 Vbeta and 13 Jbeta. TCRdb passed the immunoSEQ multiplex PCR reads through MiXCR, listing each CDR3 protein once. This table has 80,000 or so distinct CDR3 sequences, roughly 95% appearing once. The source of the sample is a study of CD8 T cells in Susac syndrome.

Sequenced material: CD8+ T cells from PBMCs. The TCR was taken from a human donor with Susac syndrome. The chain couples TRBV14 to TRBJ1-3; TRBD1 might be the D (5 bases). The CDR3 loop reads CASSQGGGSGNTIYF. The CDR3 nucleotides are TGTGCCAGCAGCCAAGGCGGGGGCTCTGGAAACACCATATATTTT.